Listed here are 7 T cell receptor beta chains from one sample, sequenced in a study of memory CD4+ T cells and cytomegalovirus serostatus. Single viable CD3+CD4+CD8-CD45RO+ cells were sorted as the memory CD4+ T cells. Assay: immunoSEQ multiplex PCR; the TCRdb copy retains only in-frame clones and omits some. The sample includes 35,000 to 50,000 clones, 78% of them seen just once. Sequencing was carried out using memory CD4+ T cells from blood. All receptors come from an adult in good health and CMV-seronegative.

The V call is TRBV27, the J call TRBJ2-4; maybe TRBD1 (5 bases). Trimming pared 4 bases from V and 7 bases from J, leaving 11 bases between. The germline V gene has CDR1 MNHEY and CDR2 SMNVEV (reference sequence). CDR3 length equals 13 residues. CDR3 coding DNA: TGTGCCAGCAGTTACGCTGACAGTAACATTCAGTACTTC. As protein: CASSYADSNIQYF.

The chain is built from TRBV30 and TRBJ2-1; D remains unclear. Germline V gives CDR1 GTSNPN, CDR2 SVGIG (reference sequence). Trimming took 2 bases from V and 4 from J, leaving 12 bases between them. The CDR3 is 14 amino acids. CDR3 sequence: CAWSRRRLYNEQFF. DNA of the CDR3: TGTGCCTGGAGTAGAAGGAGATTATACAATGAGCAGTTCTTC.

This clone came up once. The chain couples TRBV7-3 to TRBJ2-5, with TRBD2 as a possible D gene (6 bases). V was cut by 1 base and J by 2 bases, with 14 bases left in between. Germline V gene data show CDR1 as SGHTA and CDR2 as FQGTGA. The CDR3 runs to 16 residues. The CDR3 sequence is CASSLILAPIQETQYF. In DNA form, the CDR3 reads TGTGCCAGCAGCTTAATACTAGCTCCAATTCAAGAGACCCAGTACTTC.

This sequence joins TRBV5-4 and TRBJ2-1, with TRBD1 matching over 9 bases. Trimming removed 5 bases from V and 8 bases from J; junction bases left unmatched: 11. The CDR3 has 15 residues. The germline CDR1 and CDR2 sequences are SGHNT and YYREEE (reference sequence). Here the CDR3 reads CASSYGGQGSDEQFF. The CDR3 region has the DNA TGTGCCAGCAGTTACGGAGGACAGGGGAGCGATGAGCAGTTCTTC.

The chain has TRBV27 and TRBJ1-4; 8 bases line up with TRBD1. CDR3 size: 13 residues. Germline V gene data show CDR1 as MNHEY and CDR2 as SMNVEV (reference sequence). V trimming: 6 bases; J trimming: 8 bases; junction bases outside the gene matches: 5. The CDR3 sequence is CASRGTGEEKLFF. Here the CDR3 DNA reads TGTGCCAGCAGAGGGACAGGCGAAGAAAAACTGTTTTTT. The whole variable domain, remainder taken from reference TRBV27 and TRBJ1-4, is EAQVTQNPRYLITVTGKKLTVTCSQNMNHEYMSWYRQDPGLGLRQIYYSMNVEVTDKGDVPEGYKVSRKEKRNFPLILESPSPNQTSLYFCASRGTGEEKLFFGSGTQLSVL.

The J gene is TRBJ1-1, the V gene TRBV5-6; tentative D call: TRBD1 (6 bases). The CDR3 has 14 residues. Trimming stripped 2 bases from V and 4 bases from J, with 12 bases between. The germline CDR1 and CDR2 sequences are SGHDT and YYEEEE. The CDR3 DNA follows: TGTGCCAGCAGCTTTAAGGGGGGAGGCACTGAAGCTTTCTTT. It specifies CASSFKGGGTEAFF.

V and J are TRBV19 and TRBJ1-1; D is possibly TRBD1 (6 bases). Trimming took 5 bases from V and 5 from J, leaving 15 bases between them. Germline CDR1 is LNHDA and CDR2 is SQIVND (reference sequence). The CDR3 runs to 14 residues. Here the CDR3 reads CASSPRQERTEAFF. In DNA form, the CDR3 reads TGTGCCAGTAGTCCGCGACAGGAACGGACTGAAGCTTTCTTT.